This T cell receptor (beta chain) was sequenced during a study of T cell changes during pregnancy in multiple sclerosis (dated by TCRdb to about 2019). Study-wide context: In women with multiple sclerosis, the researchers looked at how the T cell repertoire shifted as pregnancy progressed.

The library was prepared using the immunoSEQ multiplex PCR assay. In TCRdb, the immuneACCESS table is reduced to in-frame sequences with V and J assigned. These tables do not hold every clone; where another copy was compared, an unresolved V gene accounts for under half, and the others remain unexplained. This sample is represented by 35,000 to 45,000 clones; 85% to 95% of them were singletons. In total, the top ten clones hold 6.5% to 9.5% of the sample. Counted from cysteine to phenylalanine, this CDR3 has 15 amino acids. Of the read, only the CDR3 DNA is kept; its 45 bases are in frame from base 1. CDR1 SEHNR and CDR2 FQNEAQ were looked up in the germline V gene (reference sequence). V drops 6 bases and J drops 8 bases, leaving 19 bases in between. Worth noting for this clone: Its binding antigen is unknown. Base qualities are missing; no much larger clone stands one base away.

Recombination linked TRBV7-9 to TRBJ1-4; D gene: possibly TRBD1, on 5 matching bases. This clonotype was obtained from a female donor with multiple sclerosis, enrolled in a pregnancy study. The input for sequencing was CD8+ T cells from peripheral blood mononuclear cells, taken in the third trimester of pregnancy. For the CDR3, the sequence is CASSPPAPGGEKLFF. The sequence in DNA is TGTGCCAGCAGTCCCCCAGCCCCGGGGGGGGAAAAACTGTTTTTT.